This TCR beta chain came from a study of CD8 T cells in ankylosing spondylitis. MiXCR, run by TCRdb on the 5' RACE reads, gives a single entry per CDR3 protein. Here the sample spans hundreds of thousands of distinct CDR3 sequences, 20% being singletons. This clonotype was counted between two and nine times. This CDR3 has 16 amino acids. V was clipped by 6 bases and J by 9 bases, with 24 bases between them. The sequence derives from a female donor with ankylosing spondylitis or in good health (not recorded which). The V gene is TRBV12-3 or TRBV12-4, the J gene TRBJ2-1; D possibly corresponds to TRBD2 (6 bases). Sequencing was performed on blood, either unsorted or a sorted T cell fraction (not recorded which). Here the CDR3 DNA reads TGTGCCAGCAGACTCCTGCGCGGGACTCTAGGAGCTGAGCAGTTCTTC. Its protein is CASRLLRGTLGAEQFF.